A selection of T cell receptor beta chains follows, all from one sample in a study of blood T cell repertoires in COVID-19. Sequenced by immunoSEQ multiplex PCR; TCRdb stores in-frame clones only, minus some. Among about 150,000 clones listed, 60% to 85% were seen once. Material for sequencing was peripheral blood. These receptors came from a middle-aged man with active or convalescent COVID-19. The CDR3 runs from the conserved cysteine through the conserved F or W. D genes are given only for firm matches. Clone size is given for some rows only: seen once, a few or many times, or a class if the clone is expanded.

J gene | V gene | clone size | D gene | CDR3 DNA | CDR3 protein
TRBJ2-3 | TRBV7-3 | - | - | TGTGCCAGCAGCTTATACGGGAGTACAGATACGCAGTATTTT | CASSLYGSTDTQYF
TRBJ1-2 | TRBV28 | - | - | TGTGCCAGCAGTGAACTGGACGGGGACTATGGCTACACCTTC | CASSELDGDYGYTF
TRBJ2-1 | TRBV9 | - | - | TGTGCCAGCAGCGTGGACTTCTACAATGAGCAGTTCTTC | CASSVDFYNEQFF
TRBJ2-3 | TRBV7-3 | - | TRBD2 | TGTGCCAGCAACCTAGCGGGTGGGAGGGATACGCAGTATTTT | CASNLAGGRDTQYF
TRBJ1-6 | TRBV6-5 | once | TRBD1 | TGTGCCAGCAGTAGGGACAGGGATAATTCACCCCTCCACTTT | CASSRDRDNSPLHF
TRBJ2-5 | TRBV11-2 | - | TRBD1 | TGTGCCAGCAGCCCCTCCCGGGACAGCTTATACCAAGAGACCCAGTACTTC | CASSPSRDSLYQETQYF
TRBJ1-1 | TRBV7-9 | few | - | TGTGCCAGCAGCTTAGCCTTTGAAGCTTTCTTT | CASSLAFEAFF
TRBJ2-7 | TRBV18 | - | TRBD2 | TGTGCCAGCTCACCTTTAGGGACTAGCGGTTCCTACGAGCAGTACTTC | CASSPLGTSGSYEQYF
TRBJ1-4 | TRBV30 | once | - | TGTGCCTGGAGTGTACAAGGGGCGGAAAAACTGTTTTTT | CAWSVQGAEKLFF
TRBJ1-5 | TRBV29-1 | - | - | TGCAGCGTGTCTTCCGGGGGGGGAAGGCAGCCCCAGCATTTT | CSVSSGGGRQPQHF
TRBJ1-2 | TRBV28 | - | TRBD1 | TGTGCCAGCAGTTTGGGGACAGGGGGCCTTGGCTACACCTTC | CASSLGTGGLGYTF
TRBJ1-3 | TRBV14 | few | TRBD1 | TGTGCCAGCAGCCAAACAACCGGGACAGGGCCTGGAAACACCATATATTTT | CASSQTTGTGPGNTIYF
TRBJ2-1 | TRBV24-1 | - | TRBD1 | TGTGCCACAGCCGGGACAGGGTCCTACAATGAGCAGTTCTTC | CATAGTGSYNEQFF
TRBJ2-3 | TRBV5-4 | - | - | TGTGCCAGCAGCCTCGACAGTCCCACAGATACGCAGTATTTT | CASSLDSPTDTQYF
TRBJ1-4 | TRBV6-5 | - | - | TGTGCCAGCAGTAATACAGGCTCAACTAATGAAAAACTGTTTTTT | CASSNTGSTNEKLFF
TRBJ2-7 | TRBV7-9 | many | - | TGTGCCAGCAGCTTATCACGGCGGCCCTACGAGCAGTACTTC | CASSLSRRPYEQYF
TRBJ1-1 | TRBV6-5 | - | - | TGTGCCAGCAGTTTAGGGGGTCGCACTGAAGCTTTCTTT | CASSLGGRTEAFF
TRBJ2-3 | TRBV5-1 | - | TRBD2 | TGCGCCAGCAGCCCCCGAGTAGCGGGAGAAGGCACAGATACGCAGTATTTT | CASSPRVAGEGTDTQYF
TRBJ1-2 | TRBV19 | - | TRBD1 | TGTGCCAGTAGTCCAGACAGGGAAGAGGGCTACACCTTC | CASSPDREEGYTF
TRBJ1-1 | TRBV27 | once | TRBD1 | TGTGCCAGCAGTTTATCGGAGACAGGGGGCACAGCTTTCTTT | CASSLSETGGTAFF
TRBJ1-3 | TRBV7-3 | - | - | TGTGCCAGCAGCTCCAACATATATTTT | CASSSNIYF
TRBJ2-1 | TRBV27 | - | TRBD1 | TGTGCCAGCAGTTCGGACAGGACGGGGTACAATGAGCAGTTCTTC | CASSSDRTGYNEQFF
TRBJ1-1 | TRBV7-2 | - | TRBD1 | TGTGCCAGCAGCTTTTACAGGGGAGACACTGAAGCTTTCTTT | CASSFYRGDTEAFF
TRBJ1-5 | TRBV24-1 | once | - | TGTGCCACCAGTGATTTGAAACCCGCAGAGGGGGATCAGCCCCAGCATTTT | CATSDLKPAEGDQPQHF
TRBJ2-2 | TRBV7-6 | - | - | TGTGCCAGCAGCTTAATCTTTGCCGGGGAGCTGTTTTTT | CASSLIFAGELFF
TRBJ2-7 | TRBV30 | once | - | TGTGCCTGGAGTCAAGGGGGATACGAGCAGTACTTC | CAWSQGGYEQYF
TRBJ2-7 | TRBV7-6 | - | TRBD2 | TGTGCCAGCAGCTTAGGCGGCCTAGCGGGGGGGACCTACGAGCAGTACTTC | CASSLGGLAGGTYEQYF
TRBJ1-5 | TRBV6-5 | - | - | TGTGCCAGCAGTCCCGGACAGATCTCCAATCAGCCCCAGCATTTT | CASSPGQISNQPQHF
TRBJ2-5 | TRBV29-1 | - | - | TGCAGCGTTGCGCGGGACCAAGAGACCCAGTACTTC | CSVARDQETQYF
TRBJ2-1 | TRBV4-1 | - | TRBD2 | TGCGCCAGCAGCCAAACTAGCGGGAGGTACAATGAGCAGTTCTTC | CASSQTSGRYNEQFF
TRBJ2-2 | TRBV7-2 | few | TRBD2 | TGTGCCAGCAGCCTAACTAGCGGGCGGACCGGGGAGCTGTTTTTT | CASSLTSGRTGELFF
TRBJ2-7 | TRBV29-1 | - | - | TGCAGCGTTGAAGTCAAACAGGGGGGGAGCTCCTACGAGCAGTACTTC | CSVEVKQGGSSYEQYF
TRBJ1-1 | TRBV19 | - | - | TGTGCCAGTAGTATACCGGACAGTGAAGCTTTCTTT | CASSIPDSEAFF
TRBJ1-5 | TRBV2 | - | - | TGTGCCAGCAGTGAAGTGGCGGGGGGCAACGGTCAGCCCCAGCATTTT | CASSEVAGGNGQPQHF
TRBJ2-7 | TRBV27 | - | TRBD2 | TGTGCCAGCAGTTTTCCCCGGACTAGCGGGGACTCCTACGAGCAGTACTTC | CASSFPRTSGDSYEQYF
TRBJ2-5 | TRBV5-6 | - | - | TGTGCCAGCAGCTTGGGGCTAGCGCAAGAGACCCAGTACTTC | CASSLGLAQETQYF